The clone carrying this T cell receptor beta chain came up many times. Per germline, CDR1 SGHTA and CDR2 FQGNSA. This CDR3 spans 15 amino acids. V lost 5 bases and J lost 10, with 23 bases in between. TCRdb re-derived calls from the RT-PCR reads in MiXCR, one entry per CDR3 protein. The sample has fewer than 800,000 distinct CDR3 sequences, over 12% seen once. This rearrangement joins TRBV7-2 to TRBJ1-1, with a possible D match to TRBD1 (6 bases). The clonotype was recovered from a female donor in good health, serving as a healthy control. Source material: memory CD4+ T cells from blood. The CDR3 nucleotides are TGTGCCAGCAGCCTGGGGGCGCAGGGCCTCCTCGCAGCTTTCTTT. It translates to CASSLGAQGLLAAFF. The complete variable domain, with remaining parts taken from reference TRBV7-2 and TRBJ1-1, reads GAGVSQSPSNKVTEKGKDVELRCDPISGHTALYWYRQSLGQGLEFLIYFQGNSAPDKSGLPSDRFSAERTGGSVSTLTIQRTQQEDSAVYLCASSLGAQGLLAAFFGQGTRLTVV.